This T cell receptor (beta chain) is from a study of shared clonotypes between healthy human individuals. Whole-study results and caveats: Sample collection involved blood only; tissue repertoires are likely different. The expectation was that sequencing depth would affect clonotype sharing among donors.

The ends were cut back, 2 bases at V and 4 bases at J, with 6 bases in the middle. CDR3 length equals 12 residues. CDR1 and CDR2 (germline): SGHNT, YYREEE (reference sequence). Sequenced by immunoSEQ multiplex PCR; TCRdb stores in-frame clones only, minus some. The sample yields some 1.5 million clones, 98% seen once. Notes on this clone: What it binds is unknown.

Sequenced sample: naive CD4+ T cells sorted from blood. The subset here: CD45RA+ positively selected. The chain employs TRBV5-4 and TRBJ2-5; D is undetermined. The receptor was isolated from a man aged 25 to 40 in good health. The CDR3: CASSFGLETQYF. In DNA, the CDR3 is TGTGCCAGCAGCTTCGGTCTAGAGACCCAGTACTTC.